This entry lists 15 T cell receptor beta chains sequenced from one sample in a study of OX40 agonist ivuxolimab in advanced cancers. Clones were read by immunoSEQ multiplex PCR, and TCRdb kept only the in-frame ones, dropping some. The sample has nearly 80,000 clones, 84% seen once; the top ten hold approximately 25%. Here the sequenced sample was CD4+ or CD8+ T cells sorted from blood, taken in a trial of the OX40 agonist ivuxolimab. The receptor source for this set is an adult with an advanced solid tumor such as melanoma, head and neck, liver or kidney cancer.

CDR3 amino acids: CASSRLTGTANTEAFF. In DNA form, the CDR3 reads TGTGCCAGCAGCCGATTGACTGGGACAGCGAACACTGAAGCTTTCTTT. J is TRBJ1-1 and V is TRBV7-9; TRBD1 agrees at 7 bases. This CDR3 spans 16 amino acids. The junction had 10 bases not matched to a gene; V was cut back by 5 bases and J by 1 base. Germline V lookup: CDR1 SEHNR, CDR2 FQNEAQ (reference sequence). Full variable domain (remainder filled in from reference TRBV7-9 and TRBJ1-1): DTGVSQNPRHKITKRGQNVTFRCDPISEHNRLYWYRQTLGQGPEFLTYFQNEAQLEKSRLLSDRFSAERPKGSFSTLEIQRTEQGDSAMYLCASSRLTGTANTEAFFGQGTRLTVV.

The gene calls are TRBV2 and TRBJ1-4; the D gene is possibly TRBD1 (6 bases). The germline V gene has CDR1 SNHLY and CDR2 FYNNEI. The CDR3 runs to 15 residues. Trimming pared 7 bases from V and 4 bases from J, leaving 16 bases between. CDR3 loop: CASNREGGLNEKLFF. The CDR3 region has the DNA TGTGCCAGCAACAGGGAGGGGGGCCTTAATGAAAAACTGTTTTTT.

The chain is built from TRBV21-1 and TRBJ2-7; TRBD1, the D gene given by the table, was not confirmed from the DNA. TRBV21-1 is tagged as a pseudogene. The CDR3 consists of 19 residues. CDR3 bases: TGTGCCAGCAGCACTCCACAGGGGGCAGGGGGATCCCGCTCCTACGAGCAGTACTTC. This encodes CASSTPQGAGGSRSYEQYF.

The chain links TRBV4-3 to TRBJ2-7; 7 nucleotides line up with TRBD1. This CDR3 spans 15 amino acids. Germline V lookup: CDR1 LGHNA, CDR2 YSLEER. The V gene end was trimmed by 5 bases and the J gene end by 6 bases; junction bases not matched to a gene: 13. The CDR3 loop is CASSSDRVNNGEQYF. CDR3 DNA: TGCGCCAGCAGCTCCGACAGGGTTAATAACGGCGAGCAGTACTTC.

The gene calls are TRBV18 and TRBJ1-6, with 9 bases fitting TRBD1. The CDR3 covers 15 residues. The trim removed 3 bases at V and 8 bases at J, leaving 5 bases unmatched. Germline V gene data show CDR1 as KGHSH and CDR2 as LQKENI. The CDR3 here is CASSPLDRGDSPLHF. CDR3 nucleotide sequence: TGTGCCAGCTCACCTCTGGACAGGGGAGATTCACCCCTCCACTTT.

The rearrangement uses TRBV6-5 and TRBJ1-1; 7 nucleotides agree with TRBD1. The V segment lost 2 bases and the J segment 4 bases; nucleotides outside the gene matches: 7. The germline V gene encodes CDR1 MNHEY and CDR2 SVGAGI. CDR3 length: 15 amino acids. CDR3 amino acids: CASSYGSGGSTEAFF. As DNA, the CDR3 is TGTGCCAGCAGTTACGGGTCAGGGGGAAGCACTGAAGCTTTCTTT.

The rearrangement uses TRBV18 and TRBJ2-3, with D perhaps matching TRBD1 or TRBD2 (5 bases each). V shed 2 bases and J shed 1 base, with 10 bases lying between them. The CDR3 length is 15 residues. Germline V gene data show CDR1 as KGHSH and CDR2 as LQKENI. This CDR3 is CASSPGGPGTDTQYF. Here the CDR3 DNA reads TGTGCCAGCTCACCAGGGGGTCCGGGCACAGATACGCAGTATTTT.

In this sample, this clone turned up once. In DNA form, the CDR3 reads TGCAGTGCTGGTTTGGGGGATACGCAGTATTTT. This sequence encodes CSAGLGDTQYF. V gene TRBV20-1 combines with J gene TRBJ2-3; D remains ambiguous. The CDR3 is 11 amino acids. The germline V gene has CDR1 DFQATT and CDR2 SNEGSKA (reference sequence). Trimming cost V 5 bases and J 6 bases, with 9 bases left between them.

This chain joins TRBV28 and TRBJ1-1; the match to TRBD1 covers 7 bases. Germline values: CDR1 MDHEN, CDR2 SYDVKM. The ends lost 6 bases at V and 4 bases at J; junction bases unmatched: 11. The CDR3 extends over 15 amino acids. The CDR3 DNA is TGTGCCAGCAGGGTACAGGGAGGGGGCAGCACTGAAGCTTTCTTT. Amino acids: CASRVQGGGSTEAFF.

The V gene is TRBV11-2, the J gene TRBJ2-3, with 9 bases fitting TRBD1. The CDR3 loop spans 15 amino acids. J gave up 3 bases and V 1 base, and 2 bases lay outside the gene matches. Germline V CDR1 and CDR2: SGHAT, FQNNGV. The CDR3 protein is CASSLGQGGTDTQYF. Here the CDR3 DNA reads TGTGCCAGCAGCTTAGGACAGGGGGGGACAGATACGCAGTATTTT.

This chain connects TRBV21-1 to TRBJ2-7; the tabulated D call, TRBD1, remains unverified against the DNA. TRBV21-1 is a pseudogene segment. CDR3 length: 16 amino acids. The CDR3 region is CASSKGVGQGPYEQYF. The CDR3 DNA is TGTGCCAGCAGCAAAGGGGTGGGACAGGGGCCCTACGAGCAGTACTTC.

This clone was counted a single time. The chain combines TRBV7-9 with TRBJ1-2; TRBD1 might be the D (6 bases). The V end was cut by 4 bases, the J end by 3 bases, with 24 bases between. This CDR3 is built from 18 residues. The V gene's germline CDR1 is SEHNR and CDR2 FQNEAQ (reference sequence). Written as DNA, the CDR3 is TGTGCCAGCAGCTCGCTCCTCTCCGGGGGCAAAACCTACTATGGCTACACCTTC. It is translated as CASSSLLSGGKTYYGYTF.

This chain connects TRBV19 to TRBJ2-4; a possible D gene is TRBD2 (5 bases). The CDR3 sequence is 16 residues long. V shed 3 bases and J shed 5 bases, with 17 bases lying between them. The germline gives CDR1 LNHDA, CDR2 SQIVND (reference sequence). The CDR3 loop is CASSIIQQRGQNIQYF. In nucleotides, the CDR3 is TGTGCCAGTAGTATTATTCAACAGCGAGGGCAAAACATTCAGTACTTC. The variable domain in full, completed from reference TRBV19 and TRBJ2-4, reads DGGITQSPKYLFRKEGQNVTLSCEQNLNHDAMYWYRQDPGQGLRLIYYSQIVNDFQKGDIAEGYSVSREKKESFPLTVTSAQKNPTAFYLCASSIIQQRGQNIQYFGAGTRLSVL.

J is TRBJ1-1 and V is TRBV6-5; D call uncertain. Germline V gene data show CDR1 as MNHEY and CDR2 as SVGAGI. This CDR3 has 13 residues. Trimming left V 0 bases short and J 2 bases short, with 4 bases between. CDR3 coding DNA: TGTGCCAGCAGTTACTCAATAAACACTGAAGCTTTCTTT. Amino acid sequence: CASSYSINTEAFF.

The chain joins TRBV5-4 to TRBJ1-2, with 8 bases lining up with TRBD1. V dropped 4 bases and J dropped 4; count of bases not matched to a gene: 9. The CDR3 extends over 15 amino acids. CDR1 is SGHNT, CDR2 YYREEE, per germline (reference sequence). CDR3 coding DNA: TGTGCCAGCAGCACCACCGACAGGGGCCTCTATGGCTACACCTTC. Protein: CASSTTDRGLYGYTF.